Listed here are 26 T cell receptor beta chains from one sample, sequenced in a study of blood T cell repertoires in COVID-19. Method: immunoSEQ multiplex PCR; TCRdb's copy keeps in-frame clones and lacks some. The sample holds about 81,000 clones, about 91% seen once. Material: peripheral blood. The receptor set was obtained from a woman of 80 years or more with acute or convalescent COVID-19.

The chain combines TRBV15 with TRBJ1-4; 7 bases line up with TRBD1. The CDR3 contains 14 residues. With V trimmed by 1 base and J by 7 bases, 3 bases remained unmatched. Germline CDR1 and CDR2: LNHNV and YYDKDF (reference sequence). The CDR3 loop is CATSRVSGGEKLFF. The CDR3 DNA reads as TGTGCCACCAGCAGAGTATCAGGGGGTGAAAAACTGTTTTTT.

The rearrangement uses TRBV19 and TRBJ1-5; a weak D match, TRBD1 (5 bases). Germline V gene lookup returns CDR1 LNHDA and CDR2 SQIVND (reference sequence). V was shortened by 7 bases and J by 0 bases, with 13 bases between the two germline ends. The length of the CDR3 is 15 residues. CDR3 DNA sequence: TGTGCCAGTACCGACAGTTCCTATAGCAATCAGCCCCAGCATTTT. Protein product: CASTDSSYSNQPQHF.

The J gene is TRBJ2-7, the V gene TRBV7-6; perhaps TRBD2 as D (7 bases). V lost 3 bases and J 5 bases, leaving 17 bases between the germline ends. Germline values: CDR1 SGHVS, CDR2 FNYEAQ. The CDR3 loop spans 15 amino acids. The CDR3 reads CASSFSLRGRNEQYF. The DNA for the CDR3 is TGTGCCAGCAGCTTCAGTTTGCGGGGGCGCAACGAGCAGTACTTC.

V is TRBV3-1 (or the pseudogene TRBV3-2) and J is TRBJ1-1; tentative D call: TRBD1 (6 bases). CDR1 is LGHDT and CDR2 is YNNKEL in the germline V gene (reference sequence). The CDR3 totals 13 residues. Trimming left V 1 base short and J 6 bases short, with 9 bases between. CDR3 amino acids: CASSQVRQAEAFF. The CDR3 coding sequence is TGTGCCAGCAGCCAAGTCCGACAGGCTGAAGCTTTCTTT.

The chain employs TRBV5-8 and TRBJ2-3; 7 positions match TRBD2. The CDR3 covers 13 residues. Germline V gene sequence: CDR1 SGHTS, CDR2 YDEGEE. V lost 10 bases to trimming and J lost 0 bases; unmatched junction nucleotides: 5. In DNA form, the CDR3 reads TGTGCCCCGGGGAGGGCCAGCACAGATACGCAGTATTTT. Its translation is CAPGRASTDTQYF.

J is TRBJ1-2 and V is TRBV6-6; D gene ambiguous. This CDR3 has 11 residues. The V gene lost 8 bases and the J gene lost 9 bases, with 13 bases spanning the gap. Per the germline V gene, CDR1 is MNHNY and CDR2 is SVGAGI (reference sequence). The CDR3 nucleotides are TGTGCCAGCCGCGACTCACCTAGCTACACCTTC. Translating it yields CASRDSPSYTF.

The rearrangement links TRBV6-2 or TRBV6-3 to TRBJ2-1, with D maybe TRBD2 (7 bases). CDR1 and CDR2 from the germline V gene are MNHEY and SVGEGT. The CDR3 loop spans 15 amino acids. The V end was cut by 2 bases, the J end by 4 bases, with 12 bases between. As DNA, the CDR3 is TGTGCCAGCAGTTACGGGGGGGCCCAGTACAATGAGCAGTTCTTC. Protein product: CASSYGGAQYNEQFF.

Only one count was recorded for this clone. This chain connects TRBV27 to TRBJ1-6, with 8 bases that match TRBD1. This CDR3 region has 19 residues. CDR1 is MNHEY and CDR2 is SMNVEV in the germline V gene (reference sequence). The V segment lost 2 bases and the J segment 8 bases; nucleotides outside the gene matches: 17. CDR3 nucleotides: TGTGCCAGCAGTTTACGGATCAGGGGGCTAGGTTCGGGTGATTCACCCCTCCACTTT. It specifies CASSLRIRGLGSGDSPLHF.

This sequence joins TRBV23-1 and TRBJ2-1; D gene unclear. TRBV23-1 counts as an open reading frame of uncertain function. V gave up 4 bases and J gave up 3 bases, with 16 bases separating them. The CDR3 sequence is 16 residues long. CDR3 in amino acids: CASSPTWRFSYNEQFF. CDR3 sequence (DNA): TGCGCCAGCAGTCCGACCTGGCGGTTCAGCTACAATGAGCAGTTCTTC.

The chain recombines TRBV10-1 with TRBJ2-1, with 13 nucleotides matching TRBD2. Per germline, CDR1 WNHNN and CDR2 SYGVQD (reference sequence). V was clipped by 0 bases and J by 5 bases; unmatched bases: 1. The CDR3 sequence is 16 residues long. The CDR3, as DNA: TGCGCCAGCAGTGAGTCGACTAGCGGGAGGCACAATGAGCAGTTCTTC. Its protein product is CASSESTSGRHNEQFF.

The chain is built from TRBV11-3 and TRBJ2-3; 8 bases are shared with TRBD1. The CDR3 length is 14 residues. Germline V lookup: CDR1 SGHNT, CDR2 YENEEA. Losses at the gene ends were 1 base for V and 4 bases for J; bases not matched to a gene: 1. In nucleotides, the CDR3 is TGTGCCAGCAGCTTAGGGACAGGGTCAGATACGCAGTATTTT. Protein sequence: CASSLGTGSDTQYF.

The sample holds one count of this clone. J is TRBJ1-2 and V is TRBV6-5, with D tentatively TRBD1 (6 bases). Germline values: CDR1 MNHEY, CDR2 SVGAGI. V lost 7 bases and J 4 bases, leaving 13 bases between the germline ends. The CDR3 extends over 13 amino acids. CDR3 in DNA: TGTGCCAGCACCCAGGGGCGCGGCTATGGCTACACCTTC. Residues: CASTQGRGYGYTF.

The V call is TRBV29-1, the J call TRBJ1-1; D might be TRBD1 (6 bases). Trimming stripped 7 bases from V and 1 base from J, with 16 bases between. The CDR3 covers 14 residues. CDR1 SQVTM and CDR2 ANQGSEA come from the germline V gene. As DNA, the CDR3 is TGCAGCGCGGGGACATCTAAAGGGAACACTGAAGCTTTCTTT. It codes for CSAGTSKGNTEAFF.

J is TRBJ2-5 and V is TRBV5-1, with TRBD2 matching over 9 bases. The CDR3 loop spans 14 amino acids. V shed 7 bases and J 5 bases; nucleotides not matched to a gene: 9. From germline, CDR1 is SGHRS and CDR2 YFSETQ. CDR3 amino acids: CASEAGGPSETQYF. The CDR3 DNA is TGCGCCAGCGAGGCGGGGGGGCCCTCCGAGACCCAGTACTTC.

J is TRBJ2-1 and V is TRBV5-1, with TRBD1 matching 8 bases. Germline-derived CDR1 and CDR2 are SGHRS and YFSETQ. This CDR3 contains 16 residues. With 0 bases clipped from V and 0 bases from J, the junction kept 2 bases outside the gene matches. CDR3 DNA: TGCGCCAGCAGCTTGGTGGGACAGGTCTCCTACAATGAGCAGTTCTTC. Translating it yields CASSLVGQVSYNEQFF.

The chain uses TRBV15 and TRBJ1-6, with unresolved D. Trimming cost V 5 bases and J 0 bases, with 17 bases left between them. The CDR3 spans 18 residues. CDR1 and CDR2 from the germline V gene are LNHNV and YYDKDF (reference sequence). The CDR3 DNA is TGTGCCACCAGCCTACACGGAAAGCGGAGCTCCTATAATTCACCCCTCCACTTT. The encoded protein is CATSLHGKRSSYNSPLHF.

J is TRBJ1-2 and V is TRBV5-4; TRBD1 aligns across 11 bases. Looked up from germline, CDR1 is SGHNT and CDR2 is YYREEE (reference sequence). The CDR3 consists of 15 residues. Trimming at V came to 6 bases and at J to 7 bases, leaving 11 bases not matched to a gene. CDR3 region: CASTISGTGGGGYTF. The CDR3 DNA follows: TGTGCCAGCACCATCTCCGGGACAGGGGGGGGTGGCTACACCTTC.

The chain has TRBV18 and TRBJ2-3; 8 bases are shared with TRBD1. The CDR3 extends over 15 amino acids. V was clipped by 6 bases and J by 4 bases; unmatched bases: 9. Germline loops: CDR1 KGHSH, CDR2 LQKENI. CDR3 in DNA: TGTGCCAGCTCGATCAGGGGGCTCGCGTCAGATACGCAGTATTTT. The encoded protein is CASSIRGLASDTQYF. Based on the CDR3 plus reference TRBV18 and TRBJ2-3, the full variable domain is NAGVMQNPRHLVRRRGQEARLRCSPMKGHSHVYWYRQLPEEGLKFMVYLQKENIIDESGMPKERFSAEFPKEGPSILRIQQVVRGDSAAYFCASSIRGLASDTQYFGPGTRLTVL.

V is TRBV21-1 and J is TRBJ1-5; TRBD1, the table's D call, was not compared with the DNA. TRBV21-1 is annotated as a pseudogene. The CDR3 has 17 residues. CDR3 nucleotide sequence: TGTGCCAGCAGCAAAGTAGTGACCGGACAAGGGGGTCAGCCCCAGCATTTT. Translation gives CASSKVVTGQGGQPQHF.

This chain uses TRBV7-2 with TRBJ1-3; D unresolved. The V end lost 0 bases, the J end lost 4 bases, and 10 bases lay between the germline ends. Germline V gives CDR1 SGHTA, CDR2 FQGNSA. The CDR3 sequence is 15 residues long. For the CDR3, the DNA is TGTGCCAGCAGCTTAGCGCAGCAAGCGGGAAACACCATATATTTT. It encodes CASSLAQQAGNTIYF. Drawing the rest from reference TRBV7-2 and TRBJ1-3, the complete variable domain is GAGVSQSPSNKVTEKGKDVELRCDPISGHTALYWYRQSLGQGLEFLIYFQGNSAPDKSGLPSDRFSAERTGGSVSTLTIQRTQQEDSAVYLCASSLAQQAGNTIYFGEGSWLTVV.

The rearrangement uses TRBV19 and TRBJ2-7, with D uncertain. The CDR3 is 12 amino acids. CDR1 and CDR2 (germline): LNHDA, SQIVND (reference sequence). V shed 3 bases and J shed 2 bases, with 5 bases lying between them. The CDR3 coding sequence is TGTGCCAGTAGTATCCCTCCCTACGAGCAGTACTTC. It codes for CASSIPPYEQYF.

The chain is built from TRBV5-1 and TRBJ2-7, with 9 positions matching TRBD1. Germline V gene data show CDR1 as SGHRS and CDR2 as YFSETQ. After removal of 2 bases from V and 7 bases from J, the junction contained 13 bases not matched to a gene. CDR3 length: 16 residues. CDR3 sequence reads: CASSLIPGTGIDEQYF. CDR3 nucleotide sequence: TGCGCCAGCAGCTTAATCCCCGGGACAGGGATAGATGAGCAGTACTTC.

The chain employs TRBV19 and TRBJ2-3, with TRBD2 matching 11 bases. V lost 5 bases to trimming and J lost 6 bases; unmatched junction nucleotides: 7. The CDR3 sequence is 15 residues long. Germline CDR1 LNHDA, CDR2 SQIVND (reference sequence). CDR3 loop: CASSSTSGGPDTQYF. CDR3 in DNA: TGTGCCAGTAGTTCAACTAGCGGGGGTCCCGATACGCAGTATTTT.

The chain employs TRBV5-4 and TRBJ2-3; 8 bases are shared with TRBD1. CDR1 is SGHNT, CDR2 YYREEE, per germline (reference sequence). J gave up 4 bases and V 3 bases, and 13 bases lay outside the gene matches. There are 17 residues in the CDR3. CDR3 bases: TGTGCCAGCAGCTACCCCACCGGGACAGGCGACGCAGATACGCAGTATTTT. Translating gives CASSYPTGTGDADTQYF.

This clone has a handful of counts. The chain carries TRBV7-9 and TRBJ2-1, with 14 bases identical to TRBD2. This CDR3 has 16 residues. The germline CDR1 and CDR2 sequences are SEHNR and FQNEAQ (reference sequence). V dropped 6 bases and J dropped 7; count of bases not matched to a gene: 8. CDR3: CASREPGLAGANEQFF. The CDR3, as DNA: TGTGCCAGCAGGGAACCGGGACTAGCGGGAGCGAATGAGCAGTTCTTC.

This chain joins TRBV7-2 and TRBJ1-2, with D perhaps matching TRBD1 (6 bases). This CDR3 is 14 amino acids long. Germline V gene lookup returns CDR1 SGHTA and CDR2 FQGNSA. Trimming shortened V by 1 base and J by 7 bases, and 13 bases separated the two germline ends. The CDR3 DNA sequence: TGTGCCAGCAGCTTAGGGGGGGGCGATACTGGCTACACCTTC. Protein sequence: CASSLGGGDTGYTF. The full variable domain, with the rest looked up from reference TRBV7-2 and TRBJ1-2, is GAGVSQSPSNKVTEKGKDVELRCDPISGHTALYWYRQSLGQGLEFLIYFQGNSAPDKSGLPSDRFSAERTGGSVSTLTIQRTQQEDSAVYLCASSLGGGDTGYTFGSGTRLTVV.